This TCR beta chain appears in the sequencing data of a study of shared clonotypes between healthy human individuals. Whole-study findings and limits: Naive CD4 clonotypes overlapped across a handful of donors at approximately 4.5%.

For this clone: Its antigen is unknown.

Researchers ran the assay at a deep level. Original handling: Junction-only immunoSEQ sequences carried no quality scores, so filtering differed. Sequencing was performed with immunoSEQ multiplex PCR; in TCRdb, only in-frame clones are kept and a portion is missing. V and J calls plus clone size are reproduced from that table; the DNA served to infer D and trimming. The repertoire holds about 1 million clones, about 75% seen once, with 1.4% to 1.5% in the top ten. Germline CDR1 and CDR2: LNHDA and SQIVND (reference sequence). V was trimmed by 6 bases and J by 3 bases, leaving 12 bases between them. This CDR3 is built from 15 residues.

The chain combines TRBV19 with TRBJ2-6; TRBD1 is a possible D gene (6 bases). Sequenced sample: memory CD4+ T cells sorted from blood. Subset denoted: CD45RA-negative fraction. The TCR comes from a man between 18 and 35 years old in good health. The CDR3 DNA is TGTGCCAGTAGCCAAAGGACAGTTGGGGCCAACGTCCTGACTTTC. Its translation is CASSQRTVGANVLTF.